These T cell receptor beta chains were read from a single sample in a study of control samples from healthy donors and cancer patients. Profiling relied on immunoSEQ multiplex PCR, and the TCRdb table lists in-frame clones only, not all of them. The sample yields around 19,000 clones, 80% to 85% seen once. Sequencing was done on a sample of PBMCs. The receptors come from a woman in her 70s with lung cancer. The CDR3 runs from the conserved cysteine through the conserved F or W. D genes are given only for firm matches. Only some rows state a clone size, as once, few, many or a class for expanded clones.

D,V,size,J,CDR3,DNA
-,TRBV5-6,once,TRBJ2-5,CASSTLQGPQETQYF,TGTGCCAGCAGCACACTTCAGGGGCCCCAAGAGACCCAGTACTTC
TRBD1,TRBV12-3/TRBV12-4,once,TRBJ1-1,CASSSTGGSEAFF,TGTGCCAGCAGTTCAACAGGGGGCTCTGAAGCTTTCTTT
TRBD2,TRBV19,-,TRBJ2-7,CASSILGASGSREQYF,TGTGCCAGTAGTATACTTGGGGCTAGCGGGAGTCGCGAGCAGTACTTC
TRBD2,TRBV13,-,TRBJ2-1,CASSYRFSGRFSDEQFF,TGTGCCAGCAGCTATCGCTTTAGCGGGAGATTCAGCGATGAGCAGTTCTTC
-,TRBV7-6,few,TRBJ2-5,CASSFLTDGQETQYF,TGTGCCAGCAGCTTTTTGACGGACGGACAAGAGACCCAGTACTTC
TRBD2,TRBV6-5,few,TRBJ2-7,CASSYGAGAPYEQYF,TGTGCCAGCAGTTACGGAGCGGGAGCCCCCTACGAGCAGTACTTC
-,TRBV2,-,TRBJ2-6,CASRPGLSGANVLTF,TGTGCCAGCAGGCCGGGACTTTCTGGGGCCAACGTCCTGACTTTC
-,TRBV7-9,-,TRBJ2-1,CASSLIVWSRPYNEQFF,TGTGCCAGCAGCTTAATCGTCTGGTCGCGCCCCTACAATGAGCAGTTCTTC
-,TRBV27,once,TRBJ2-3,CASRTLRLGGTDTQYF,TGTGCCAGCAGGACCCTCCGGTTGGGAGGCACAGATACGCAGTATTTT
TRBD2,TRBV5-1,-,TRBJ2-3,CASATSGSEADTQYF,TGCGCCAGCGCGACTAGCGGGAGCGAGGCAGATACGCAGTATTTT
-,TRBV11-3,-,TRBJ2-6,CASSSDSSLPGANVLTF,TGTGCCAGCAGCTCGGACAGTAGTCTCCCTGGGGCCAACGTCCTGACTTTC
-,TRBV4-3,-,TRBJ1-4,CASSPGDSRGEKLFF,TGCGCCAGCAGCCCCGGAGACTCTCGGGGTGAAAAACTGTTTTTT
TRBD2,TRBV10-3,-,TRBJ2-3,CATSPRIPLGSGEADTQYF,TGTGCCACGAGCCCCCGTATCCCCCTGGGGAGCGGGGAGGCTGATACGCAGTATTTT
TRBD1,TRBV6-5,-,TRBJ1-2,CASNPAQGKGYGYTF,TGTGCCAGCAACCCCGCACAGGGGAAGGGCTATGGCTACACCTTC
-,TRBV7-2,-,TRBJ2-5,CASSLRTPSRETQYF,TGTGCCAGCAGCTTGCGGACCCCCTCAAGGGAGACCCAGTACTTC
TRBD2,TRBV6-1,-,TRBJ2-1,CASSEGEGSDEQFF,TGTGCCAGCAGTGAAGGGGAGGGTAGCGATGAGCAGTTCTTC
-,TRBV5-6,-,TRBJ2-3,CASSLNGALDTQYF,TGTGCCAGCAGCTTAAACGGTGCGCTAGATACGCAGTATTTT
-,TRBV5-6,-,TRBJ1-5,CASSLTGSNQPQHF,TGTGCCAGCAGCTTGACAGGGAGCAATCAGCCCCAGCATTTT
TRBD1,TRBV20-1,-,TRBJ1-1,CSASTGVGGMNTEAFF,TGCAGTGCTAGTACAGGGGTTGGGGGGATGAACACTGAAGCTTTCTTT
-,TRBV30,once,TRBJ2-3,CAWSGISTDTQYF,TGTGCCTGGAGTGGGATCTCCACAGATACGCAGTATTTT
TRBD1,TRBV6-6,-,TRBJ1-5,CASSRKGQGARNNQPQHF,TGTGCCAGCAGTCGAAAGGGACAGGGGGCGCGAAATAATCAGCCCCAGCATTTT
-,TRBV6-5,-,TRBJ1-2,CASSYLGHNYGYTF,TGTGCCAGCAGTTACCTCGGACATAACTATGGCTACACCTTC
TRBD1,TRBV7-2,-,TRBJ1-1,CASSLKQGDTEAFF,TGTGCCAGCAGCTTAAAGCAGGGGGACACTGAAGCTTTCTTT
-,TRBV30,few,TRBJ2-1,CAWREVFEQFF,TGTGCCTGGAGGGAAGTTTTTGAGCAGTTCTTC
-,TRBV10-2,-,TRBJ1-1,CASRSGGGTEAFF,TGCGCCAGCAGGAGCGGAGGGGGGACTGAAGCTTTCTTT
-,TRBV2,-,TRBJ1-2,CASSKGPAYGYTF,TGTGCCAGCTCTAAGGGGCCGGCTTATGGCTACACCTTC
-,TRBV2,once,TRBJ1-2,CASSEGQKGGYTF,TGTGCCAGCAGTGAAGGCCAGAAGGGAGGCTACACCTTC
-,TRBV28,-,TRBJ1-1,CASSLPSIEMNTEAFF,TGTGCCAGCAGTCTCCCCTCGATCGAGATGAACACTGAAGCTTTCTTT
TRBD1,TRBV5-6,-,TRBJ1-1,CASSLTGVVVTEAFF,TGTGCCAGCAGCCTCACAGGGGTGGTGGTCACTGAAGCTTTCTTT
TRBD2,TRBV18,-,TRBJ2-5,CASSPSVGAGEETQYF,TGTGCCAGCTCACCTTCGGTAGGGGCGGGAGAAGAGACCCAGTACTTC
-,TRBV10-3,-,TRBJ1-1,CAISDGLNTEAFF,TGTGCCATCAGTGACGGCCTGAACACTGAAGCTTTCTTT
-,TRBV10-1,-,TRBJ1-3,CASSSVETGNTIYF,TGCGCCAGCAGTTCGGTGGAGACTGGAAACACCATATATTTT